This TCR beta chain originates from a study of beta chain features in type 1 diabetes. This clone was found many times. Per donor, one heparinised blood draw averaged roughly 110 mL. Purities over 95% were achieved in all sorted populations. Expressed TCRB transcripts were sequenced, since all the RNA that had been isolated was reverse transcribed. Clones were sequenced by immunoSEQ multiplex PCR, and TCRdb holds only the in-frame ones, with some missing. The repertoire holds about 200,000 clones, approximately 11% seen once, with 1% to 1.5% in the top ten. Input material: central memory CD4+ T cells from blood. The TCR was taken from a man between 18 and 35 years old in good health.

Here the CDR3 reads CASNWDGNNEQFF. CDR3 sequence (DNA): TGTGCCAGCAATTGGGACGGGAACAATGAGCAGTTCTTC. This chain uses TRBV2 with TRBJ2-1, with D possibly called TRBD1 or TRBD2 (5 bases each). V lost 7 bases and J 5 bases, leaving 12 bases between the germline ends. Germline CDR1 is SNHLY and CDR2 is FYNNEI. This CDR3 comprises 13 residues. The variable domain in full, completed from reference TRBV2 and TRBJ2-1, reads EPEVTQTPSHQVTQMGQEVILRCVPISNHLYFYWYRQILGQKVEFLVSFYNNEISEKSEIFDDQFSVERPDGSNFTLKIRSTKLEDSAMYFCASNWDGNNEQFFGPGTRLTVL.